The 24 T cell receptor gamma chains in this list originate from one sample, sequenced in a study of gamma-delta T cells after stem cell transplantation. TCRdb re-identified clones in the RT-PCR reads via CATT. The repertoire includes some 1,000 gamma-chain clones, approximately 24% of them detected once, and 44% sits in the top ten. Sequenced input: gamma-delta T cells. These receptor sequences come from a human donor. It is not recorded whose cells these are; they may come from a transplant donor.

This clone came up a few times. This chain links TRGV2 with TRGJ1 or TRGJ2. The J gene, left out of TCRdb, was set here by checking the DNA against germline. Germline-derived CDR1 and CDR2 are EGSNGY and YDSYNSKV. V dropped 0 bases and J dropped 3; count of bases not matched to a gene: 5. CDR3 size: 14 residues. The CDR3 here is CATWDGCFYYKKLF. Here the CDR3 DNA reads TGTGCCACCTGGGACGGGTGTTTTTATTATAAGAAACTCTTT.

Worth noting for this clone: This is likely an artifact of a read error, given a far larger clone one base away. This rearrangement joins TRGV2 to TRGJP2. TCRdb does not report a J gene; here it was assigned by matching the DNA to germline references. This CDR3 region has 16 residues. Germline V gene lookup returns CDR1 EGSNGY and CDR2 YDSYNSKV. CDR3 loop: CATWDGGTSSGWIKTF. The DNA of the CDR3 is TGTGCCACCTGGGACGGAGGAACGAGTAGTGGTTGGATCAAGACGTTT.

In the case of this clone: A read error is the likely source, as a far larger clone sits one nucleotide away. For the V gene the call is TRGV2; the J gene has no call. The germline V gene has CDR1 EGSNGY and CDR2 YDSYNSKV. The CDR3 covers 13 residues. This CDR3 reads CATWDGPEDKKLF. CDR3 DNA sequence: TGTGCCACCTGGGACGGACCGGAGGATAAGAAACTCTTC.

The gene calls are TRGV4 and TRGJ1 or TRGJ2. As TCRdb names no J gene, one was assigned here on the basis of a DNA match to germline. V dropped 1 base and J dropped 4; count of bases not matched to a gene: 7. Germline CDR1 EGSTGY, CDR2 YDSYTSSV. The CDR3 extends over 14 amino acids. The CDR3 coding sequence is TGTGCCACCTGGGATGGTGCTAGGTATTATAAGAAACTCTTT. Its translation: CATWDGARYYKKLF.

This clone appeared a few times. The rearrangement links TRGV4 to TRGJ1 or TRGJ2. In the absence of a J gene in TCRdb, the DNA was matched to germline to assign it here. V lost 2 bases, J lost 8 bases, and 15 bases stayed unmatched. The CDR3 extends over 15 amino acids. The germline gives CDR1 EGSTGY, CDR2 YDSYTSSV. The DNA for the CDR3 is TGTGCCACCTGGGATGTGGTTGTTACGTTGGATAAGAAACTCTTT. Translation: CATWDVVVTLDKKLF.

CDR3 in amino acids: CALWELGRSDWIKTF. The CDR3 DNA follows: TGTGCCTTGTGGGAATTGGGTCGTAGTGATTGGATCAAGACGTTT. V and J are TRGV9 and TRGJP2. Here the J gene was assigned by germline matching of the DNA, as TCRdb has none. Germline CDR1 is GITISATS and CDR2 is ISYDGTV (reference sequence). V was clipped by 4 bases and J by 3 bases; unmatched bases: 8. The CDR3 loop spans 15 amino acids.

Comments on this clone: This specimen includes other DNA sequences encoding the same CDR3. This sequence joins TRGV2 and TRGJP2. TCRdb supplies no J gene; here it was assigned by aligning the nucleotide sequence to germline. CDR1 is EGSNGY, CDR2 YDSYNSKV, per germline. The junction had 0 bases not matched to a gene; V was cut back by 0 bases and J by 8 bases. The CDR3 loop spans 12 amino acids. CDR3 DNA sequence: TGTGCCACCTGGGACGGGGATTGGATCAAGACGTTT. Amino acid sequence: CATWDGDWIKTF.

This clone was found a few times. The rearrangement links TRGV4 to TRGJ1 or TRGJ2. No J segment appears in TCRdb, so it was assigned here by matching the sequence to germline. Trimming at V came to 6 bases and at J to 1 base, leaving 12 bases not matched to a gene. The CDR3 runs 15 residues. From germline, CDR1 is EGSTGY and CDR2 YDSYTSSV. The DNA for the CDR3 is TGTGCCACCTGGAAAATCTTACGTAATTATTATAAGAAACTCTTT. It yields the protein CATWKILRNYYKKLF.

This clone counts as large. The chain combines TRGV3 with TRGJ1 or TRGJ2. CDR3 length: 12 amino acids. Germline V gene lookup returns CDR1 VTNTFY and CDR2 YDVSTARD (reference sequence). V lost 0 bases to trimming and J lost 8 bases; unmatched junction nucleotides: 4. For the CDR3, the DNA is TGTGCCACCTGGGACAGGACGAATAAGAAACTCTTT. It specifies CATWDRTNKKLF.

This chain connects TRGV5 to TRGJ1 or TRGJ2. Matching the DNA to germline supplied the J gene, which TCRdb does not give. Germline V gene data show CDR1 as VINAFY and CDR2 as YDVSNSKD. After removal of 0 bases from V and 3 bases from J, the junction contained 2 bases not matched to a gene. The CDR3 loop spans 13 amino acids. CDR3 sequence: CATWDRPYYKKLF. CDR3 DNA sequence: TGTGCCACCTGGGACAGGCCTTATTATAAGAAACTCTTT.

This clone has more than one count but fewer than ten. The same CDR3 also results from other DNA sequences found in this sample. CDR3 sequence reads: CALWEVQELGKKIKVF. The CDR3 region has the DNA TGTGCCTTGTGGGAGGTGCAAGAGTTGGGCAAAAAAATCAAGGTATTT. The rearrangement uses TRGV9 and TRGJP. As TCRdb names no J gene, one was assigned here on the basis of a DNA match to germline. Trimming took 0 bases from V and 4 from J; bases not matched to a gene: 0. This CDR3 comprises 16 residues. CDR1 is GITISATS and CDR2 is ISYDGTV in the germline V gene (reference sequence).

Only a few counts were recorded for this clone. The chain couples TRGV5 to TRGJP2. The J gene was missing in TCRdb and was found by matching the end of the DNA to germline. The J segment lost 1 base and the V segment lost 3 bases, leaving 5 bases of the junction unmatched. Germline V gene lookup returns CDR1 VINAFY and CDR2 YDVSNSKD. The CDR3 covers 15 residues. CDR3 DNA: TGTGCCACCTGGGACGGAATTAGTAGTGATTGGATCAAGACGTTT. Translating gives CATWDGISSDWIKTF.

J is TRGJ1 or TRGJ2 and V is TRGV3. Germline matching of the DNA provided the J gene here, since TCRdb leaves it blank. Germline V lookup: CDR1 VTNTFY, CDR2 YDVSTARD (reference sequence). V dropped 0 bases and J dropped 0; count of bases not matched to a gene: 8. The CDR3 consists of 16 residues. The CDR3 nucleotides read TGTGCCACCTGGGACAGGCTCTGGGGGAATTATTATAAGAAACTCTTT. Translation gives CATWDRLWGNYYKKLF.

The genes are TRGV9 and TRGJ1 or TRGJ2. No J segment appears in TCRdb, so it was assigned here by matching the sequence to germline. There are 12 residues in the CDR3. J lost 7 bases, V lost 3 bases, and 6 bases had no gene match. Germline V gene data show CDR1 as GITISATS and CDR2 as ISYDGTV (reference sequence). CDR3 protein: CALWESDYKKLF. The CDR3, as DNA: TGTGCCTTGTGGGAGTCGGACTATAAGAAACTCTTT.

CDR3 sequence: CATWDGPRGYYKKLF. DNA of the CDR3: TGTGCCACCTGGGATGGGCCGAGGGGTTATTATAAGAAACTCTTT. V is TRGV4 and J is TRGJ1 or TRGJ2. TCRdb does not report a J gene; here it was assigned by matching the DNA to germline references. V lost 0 bases, J lost 3 bases, and 8 bases stayed unmatched. CDR1 and CDR2 (germline): EGSTGY, YDSYTSSV. This CDR3 is built from 15 residues.

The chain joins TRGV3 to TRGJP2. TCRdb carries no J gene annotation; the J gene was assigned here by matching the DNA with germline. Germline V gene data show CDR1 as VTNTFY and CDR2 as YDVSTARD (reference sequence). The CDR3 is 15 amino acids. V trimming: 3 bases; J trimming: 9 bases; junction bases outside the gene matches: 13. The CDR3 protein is CATWDPTTAHWIKTF. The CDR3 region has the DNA TGTGCCACCTGGGACCCAACCACCGCTCATTGGATCAAGACGTTT.

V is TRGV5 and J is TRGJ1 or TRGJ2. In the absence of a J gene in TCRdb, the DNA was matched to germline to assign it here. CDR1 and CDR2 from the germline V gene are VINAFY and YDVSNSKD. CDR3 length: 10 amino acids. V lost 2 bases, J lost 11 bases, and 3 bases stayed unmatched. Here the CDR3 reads CATWDKEKLF. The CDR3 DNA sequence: TGTGCCACCTGGGACAAGGAGAAACTCTTT.

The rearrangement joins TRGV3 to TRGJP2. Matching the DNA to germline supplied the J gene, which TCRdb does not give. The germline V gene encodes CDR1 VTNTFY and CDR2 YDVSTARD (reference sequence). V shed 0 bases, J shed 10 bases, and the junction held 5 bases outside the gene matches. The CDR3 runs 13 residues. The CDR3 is CATWDRPGWIKTF. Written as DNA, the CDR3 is TGTGCCACCTGGGACAGGCCCGGTTGGATCAAGACGTTT.

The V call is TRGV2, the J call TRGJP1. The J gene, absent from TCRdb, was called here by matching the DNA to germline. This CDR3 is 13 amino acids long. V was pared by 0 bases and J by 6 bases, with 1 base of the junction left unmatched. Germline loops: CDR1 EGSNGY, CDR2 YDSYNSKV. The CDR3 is CATWDGAGWFKIF. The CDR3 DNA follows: TGTGCCACCTGGGACGGGGCTGGTTGGTTCAAGATATTT.

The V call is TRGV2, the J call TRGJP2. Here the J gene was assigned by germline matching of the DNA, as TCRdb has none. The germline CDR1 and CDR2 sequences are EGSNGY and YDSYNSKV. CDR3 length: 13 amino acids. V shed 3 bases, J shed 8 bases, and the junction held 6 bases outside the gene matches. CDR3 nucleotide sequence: TGTGCCACCTGGGACCTCGCGGATTGGATCAAGACGTTT. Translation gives CATWDLADWIKTF.

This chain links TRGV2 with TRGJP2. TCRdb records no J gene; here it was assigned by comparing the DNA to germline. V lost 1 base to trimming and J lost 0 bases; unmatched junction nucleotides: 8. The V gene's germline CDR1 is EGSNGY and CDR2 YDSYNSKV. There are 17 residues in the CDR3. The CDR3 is CATWDGWIYSSDWIKTF. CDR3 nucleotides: TGTGCCACCTGGGACGGCTGGATTTATAGTAGTGATTGGATCAAGACGTTT.

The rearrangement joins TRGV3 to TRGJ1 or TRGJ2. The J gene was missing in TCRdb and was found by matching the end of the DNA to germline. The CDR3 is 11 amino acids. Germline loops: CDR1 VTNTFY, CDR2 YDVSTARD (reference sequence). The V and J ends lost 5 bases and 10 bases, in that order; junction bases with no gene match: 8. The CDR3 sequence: CATWGPSKKLF. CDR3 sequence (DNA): TGTGCCACCTGGGGCCCATCGAAGAAACTCTTT.

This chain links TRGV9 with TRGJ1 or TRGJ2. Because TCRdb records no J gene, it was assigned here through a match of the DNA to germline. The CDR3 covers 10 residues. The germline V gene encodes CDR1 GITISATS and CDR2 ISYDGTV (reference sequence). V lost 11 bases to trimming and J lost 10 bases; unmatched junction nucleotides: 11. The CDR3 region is CASPKRKKLF. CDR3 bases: TGTGCCTCCCCAAAGCGGAAGAAACTCTTT.

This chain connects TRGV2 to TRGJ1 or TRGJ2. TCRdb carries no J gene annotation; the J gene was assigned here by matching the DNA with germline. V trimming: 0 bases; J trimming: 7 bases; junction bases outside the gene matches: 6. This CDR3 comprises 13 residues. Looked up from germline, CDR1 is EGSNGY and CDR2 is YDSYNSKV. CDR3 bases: TGTGCCACCTGGGACGGGGATGGGTATAAGAAACTCTTT. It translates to CATWDGDGYKKLF.